Included here is one T cell receptor beta chain sequence, with context. Antigen unknown. The data were obtained in a study of T cells in Graves' hyperthyroidism and ophthalmopathy. Study context: Peripheral blood collection took place at initial diagnosis, before any treatment. The study's findings and limits: Among clonotypes expanded in thyroid above 0.001, most were also found in blood.

TCR beta CDR3 region amplification was performed from RNA transcripts. HTBI primers were employed in a first-round RT-PCR of the TCR CDR3. TCRdb reprocessed the multiplex PCR reads with MiXCR, giving one entry per CDR3 protein. The sample lists over 700,000 distinct CDR3 sequences; about 38% were seen once. Hyperthyroidism of Graves' type that showed no ophthalmopathy progression within 18 months was stable. The diagnostic basis comprised clinical symptoms, serum thyroxine and TRAb, thyroid ultrasound and orbital computed tomography. Sequencing was performed on blood. The clonotype comes from a man younger than 30 with Graves' hyperthyroidism.

The chain's CDR3 is CAWSVMREAFF. The CDR3 region has the DNA TGTGCCTGGAGTGTAATGAGGGAAGCTTTCTTT. V and J are TRBV30 and TRBJ1-1, with no clear D. V shed 0 bases and J shed 8 bases, with 7 bases lying between them. Germline CDR1 is GTSNPN and CDR2 is SVGIG (reference sequence). The CDR3 contains 11 residues.